What follows are 10 T cell receptor beta chains derived from one specimen sequenced in a study of T-cell memory formation after mild COVID-19. TCRdb used MiXCR to reprocess the 5' RACE reads, holding one entry per CDR3 protein. This sample has roughly 100,000 distinct CDR3 sequences, with about 13% found just once. Sequencing input: PBMCs or a T cell subset sorted from them (not recorded which). Every receptor here comes from an adult woman who had mild COVID-19 (a few samples of this study predate the infection). Cell type and time point are not known.

The chain employs TRBV2 and TRBJ2-2; D is possibly TRBD1 (5 bases). V lost 7 bases and J lost 3, with 15 bases in between. This CDR3 is built from 15 residues. Germline CDR1 SNHLY, CDR2 FYNNEI. The CDR3 loop reads CASTAGPGYTGELFF. The CDR3 DNA reads TGTGCCAGCACAGCAGGGCCGGGTTACACCGGGGAGCTGTTTTTT. Full variable domain (outside the CDR3, taken from reference TRBV2 and TRBJ2-2): EPEVTQTPSHQVTQMGQEVILRCVPISNHLYFYWYRQILGQKVEFLVSFYNNEISEKSEIFDDQFSVERPDGSNFTLKIRSTKLEDSAMYFCASTAGPGYTGELFFGEGSRLTVL.

V usage is TRBV29-1 and J usage is TRBJ2-7; D is undetermined. The CDR3 runs to 15 residues. The germline gives CDR1 SQVTM, CDR2 ANQGSEA. Trimming stripped 6 bases from V and 2 bases from J, with 20 bases between. CDR3 coding DNA: TGCAGCGTCGTGTCTGAAAGGGCCGCTCCCTACGAGCAGTACTTC. Translation gives CSVVSERAAPYEQYF.

This clonotype was observed a few times. This chain uses TRBV5-5 with TRBJ2-7; a possible D gene is TRBD2 (5 bases). With 1 base removed from V and 0 bases from J, the gap between germline ends came to 14 bases. The CDR3 runs to 16 residues. Germline V gene lookup returns CDR1 SGHKS and CDR2 YYEKEE (reference sequence). This CDR3 reads CASSLIRGIVSYEQYF. The CDR3 region has the DNA TGTGCCAGCAGCTTGATCCGGGGAATTGTCTCCTACGAGCAGTACTTC.

The chain employs TRBV15 and TRBJ2-2, with D possibly matching TRBD2 (6 bases). The CDR3 consists of 13 residues. The V and J ends lost 7 bases and 1 base respectively, with 7 bases between them. Germline lookup yields CDR1 LNHNV and CDR2 YYDKDF (reference sequence). In DNA, the CDR3 is TGTGCCACCACGGGAGAGAACACCGGGGAGCTGTTTTTT. It yields the protein CATTGENTGELFF.

This clonotype was recorded at least ten times. This sequence joins TRBV12-3 or TRBV12-4 and TRBJ2-7; TRBD1 might be the D (6 bases). V shed 3 bases and J shed 2 bases, with 11 bases lying between them. The CDR3 runs 14 residues. CDR3 DNA sequence: TGTGCCAGCAGTTTCTTGGACAGTCCCTACGAGCAGTACTTC. It yields the protein CASSFLDSPYEQYF.

The rearrangement joins TRBV7-9 to TRBJ1-5, with D perhaps matching TRBD1 (6 bases). Trimming removed 5 bases from V and 3 bases from J, with 17 bases in between. The CDR3 length is 16 residues. CDR1 and CDR2 (germline): SEHNR, FQNEAQ (reference sequence). The CDR3 protein is CASSGPMTGPNQPQHF. The CDR3 DNA reads as TGTGCCAGCAGCGGACCAATGACAGGACCCAATCAGCCCCAGCATTTT.

CDR3 residues: CATSRGQGRNTEAFF. The CDR3 DNA follows: TGTGCCACCAGCAGAGGACAGGGTCGGAACACTGAAGCTTTCTTT. This chain links TRBV15 with TRBJ1-1; 7 positions agree with TRBD1. After removal of 1 base from V and 1 base from J, the junction contained 3 bases not matched to a gene. Germline V gene lookup returns CDR1 LNHNV and CDR2 YYDKDF (reference sequence). There are 15 residues in the CDR3.

The rearrangement uses TRBV7-8 and TRBJ2-2; either TRBD1 or TRBD2 may supply D (5 bases each). The CDR3 contains 17 residues. V was shortened by 0 bases and J by 0 bases, with 11 bases between the two germline ends. Germline assignment: CDR1 SGHVS and CDR2 FQNEAQ. In DNA form, the CDR3 reads TGTGCCAGCAGCTTAGCCCCGGGGCACGCGAACACCGGGGAGCTGTTTTTT. It codes for CASSLAPGHANTGELFF. Using reference TRBV7-8 and TRBJ2-2 for the parts outside the CDR3, the full variable domain is GAGVSQSPRYKVAKRGQDVALRCDPISGHVSLFWYQQALGQGPEFLTYFQNEAQLDKSGLPSDRFFAERPEGSVSTLKIQRTQQEDSAVYLCASSLAPGHANTGELFFGEGSRLTVL.

Only a few counts were recorded for this clonotype. This chain uses TRBV9 with TRBJ1-2; no definite D call. Germline-derived CDR1 and CDR2 are SGDLS and YYNGEE. This CDR3 has 12 residues. Trimming removed 0 bases from V and 4 bases from J, with 4 bases in between. The CDR3 sequence is CASSVVGYGYTF. In DNA form, the CDR3 reads TGTGCCAGCAGCGTAGTTGGCTATGGCTACACCTTC.

The V and J genes are TRBV14 and TRBJ2-3; D unresolved. This CDR3 comprises 14 residues. V lost 1 base, J lost 4 bases, and 9 bases lay in between. Germline V gene data show CDR1 as SGHDN and CDR2 as FVKESK. The CDR3 sequence is CASSQVISADTQYF. CDR3 coding DNA: TGTGCCAGCAGCCAAGTAATAAGCGCAGATACGCAGTATTTT.